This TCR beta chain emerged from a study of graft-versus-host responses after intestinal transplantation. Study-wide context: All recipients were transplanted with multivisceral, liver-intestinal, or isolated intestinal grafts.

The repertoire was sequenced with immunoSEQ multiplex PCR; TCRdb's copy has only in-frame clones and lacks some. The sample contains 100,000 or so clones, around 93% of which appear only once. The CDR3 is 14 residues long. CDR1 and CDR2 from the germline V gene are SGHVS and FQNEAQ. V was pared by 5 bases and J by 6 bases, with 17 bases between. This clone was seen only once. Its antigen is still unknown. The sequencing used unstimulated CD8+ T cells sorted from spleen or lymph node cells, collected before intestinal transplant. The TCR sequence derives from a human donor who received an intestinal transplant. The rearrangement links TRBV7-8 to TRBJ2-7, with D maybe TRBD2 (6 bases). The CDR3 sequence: CASSTGTSNVEQYF. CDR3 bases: TGTGCCAGCAGCACCGGGACTTCCAACGTCGAGCAGTACTTC.